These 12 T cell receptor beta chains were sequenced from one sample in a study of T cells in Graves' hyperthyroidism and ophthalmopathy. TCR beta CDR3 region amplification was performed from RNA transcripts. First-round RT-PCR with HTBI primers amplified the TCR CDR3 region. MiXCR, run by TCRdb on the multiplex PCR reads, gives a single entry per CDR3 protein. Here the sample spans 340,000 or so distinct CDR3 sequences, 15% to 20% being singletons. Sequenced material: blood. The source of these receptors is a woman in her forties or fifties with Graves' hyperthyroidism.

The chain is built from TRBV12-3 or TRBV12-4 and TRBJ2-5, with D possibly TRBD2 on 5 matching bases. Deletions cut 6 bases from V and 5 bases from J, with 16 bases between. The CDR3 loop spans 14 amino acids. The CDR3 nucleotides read TGTGCCAGCAGGATGGGAGTGGGTGCGGAGACCCAGTACTTC. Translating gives CASRMGVGAETQYF.

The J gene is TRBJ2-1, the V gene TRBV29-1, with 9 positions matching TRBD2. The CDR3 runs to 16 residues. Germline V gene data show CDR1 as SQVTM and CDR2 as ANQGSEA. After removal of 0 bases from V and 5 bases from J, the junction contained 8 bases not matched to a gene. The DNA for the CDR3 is TGCAGCGTTGAAGATTGGGCTAGCGGGGCACACAATGAGCAGTTCTTC. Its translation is CSVEDWASGAHNEQFF.

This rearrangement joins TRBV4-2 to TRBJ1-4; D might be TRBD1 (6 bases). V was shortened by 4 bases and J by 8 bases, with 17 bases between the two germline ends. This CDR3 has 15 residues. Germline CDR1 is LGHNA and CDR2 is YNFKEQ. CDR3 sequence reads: CASSRNPQGLEKLFF. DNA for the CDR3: TGTGCCAGCAGCCGGAACCCACAGGGTTTGGAAAAACTGTTTTTT.

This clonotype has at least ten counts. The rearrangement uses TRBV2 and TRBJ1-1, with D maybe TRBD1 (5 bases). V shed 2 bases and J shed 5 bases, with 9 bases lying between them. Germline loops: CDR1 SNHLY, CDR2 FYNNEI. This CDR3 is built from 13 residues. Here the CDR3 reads CASSERAGTEAFF. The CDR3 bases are TGTGCCAGCAGTGAAAGGGCAGGGACTGAAGCTTTCTTT.

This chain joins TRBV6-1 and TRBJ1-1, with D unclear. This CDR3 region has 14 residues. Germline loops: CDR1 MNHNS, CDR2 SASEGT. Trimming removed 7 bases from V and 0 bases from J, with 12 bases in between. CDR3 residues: CASIRPTMNTEAFF. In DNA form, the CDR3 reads TGTGCCAGCATTCGACCGACCATGAACACTGAAGCTTTCTTT.

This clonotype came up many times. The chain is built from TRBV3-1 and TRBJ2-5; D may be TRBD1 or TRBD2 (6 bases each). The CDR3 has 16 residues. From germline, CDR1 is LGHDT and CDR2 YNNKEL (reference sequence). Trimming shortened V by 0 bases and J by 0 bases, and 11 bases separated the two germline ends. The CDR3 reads CASSQDAGTHQETQYF. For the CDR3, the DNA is TGTGCCAGCAGCCAAGATGCGGGGACACACCAAGAGACCCAGTACTTC.

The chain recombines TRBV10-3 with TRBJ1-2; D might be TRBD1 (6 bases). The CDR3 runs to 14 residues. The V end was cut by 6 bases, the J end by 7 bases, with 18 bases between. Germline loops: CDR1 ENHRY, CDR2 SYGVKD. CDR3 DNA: TGTGCCATCAGCTTGGCGGGGGGCAAAAGTGGCTACACCTTC. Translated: CAISLAGGKSGYTF.

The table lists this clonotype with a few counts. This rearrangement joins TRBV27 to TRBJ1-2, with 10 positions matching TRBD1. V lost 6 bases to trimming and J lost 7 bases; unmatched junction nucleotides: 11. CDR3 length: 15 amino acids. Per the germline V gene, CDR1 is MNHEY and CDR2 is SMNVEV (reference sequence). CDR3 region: CASRNVRQGAGGYTF. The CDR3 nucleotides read TGTGCCAGCAGGAACGTAAGACAGGGGGCAGGTGGCTACACCTTC.

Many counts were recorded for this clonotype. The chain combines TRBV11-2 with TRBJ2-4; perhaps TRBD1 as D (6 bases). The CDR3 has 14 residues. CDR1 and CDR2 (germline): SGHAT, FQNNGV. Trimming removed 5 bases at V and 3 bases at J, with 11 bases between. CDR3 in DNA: TGTGCCAGCAGCACGGGACATGGCAAAAACATTCAGTACTTC. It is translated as CASSTGHGKNIQYF.

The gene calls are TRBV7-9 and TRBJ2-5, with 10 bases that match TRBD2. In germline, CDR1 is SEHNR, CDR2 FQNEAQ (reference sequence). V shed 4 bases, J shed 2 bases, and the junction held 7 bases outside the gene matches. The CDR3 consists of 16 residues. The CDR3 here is CASSSRTSGLQETQYF. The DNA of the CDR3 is TGTGCCAGCAGCTCGAGGACTAGCGGTTTACAAGAGACCCAGTACTTC.

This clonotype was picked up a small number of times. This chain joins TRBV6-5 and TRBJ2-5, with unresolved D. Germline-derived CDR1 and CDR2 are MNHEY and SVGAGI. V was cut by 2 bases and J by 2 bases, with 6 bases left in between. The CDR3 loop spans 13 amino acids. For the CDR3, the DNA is TGTGCCAGCAGTTACGGACGACAAGAGACCCAGTACTTC. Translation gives CASSYGRQETQYF.

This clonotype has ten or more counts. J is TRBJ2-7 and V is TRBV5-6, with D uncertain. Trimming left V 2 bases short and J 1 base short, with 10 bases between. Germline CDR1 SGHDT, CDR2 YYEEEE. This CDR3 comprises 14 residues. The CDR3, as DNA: TGTGCCAGCAGCTTTGGGGAAGGGTCCTACGAGCAGTACTTC. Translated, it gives CASSFGEGSYEQYF.